The count of the clone carrying this T cell receptor beta chain is one. As handled by the study authors: Counts of nucleated cells, estimated from reference gene primer amplification, were obtained. The table came from immunoSEQ multiplex PCR; TCRdb's copy has only in-frame clones and leaves some out. That table furnishes V, J and clone size, whereas the DNA furnished D and trimming. Found here are 250,000 to 300,000 clones, about nine tenths of them singletons; the top ten hold 2.2%. Germline lookup yields CDR1 SNHLY and CDR2 FYNNEI. The CDR3 spans 15 residues. V dropped 5 bases and J dropped 0; count of bases not matched to a gene: 5. These data originate in a study of blood T cell repertoires in COVID-19. Overall study: Sources were T cells, B-cell-depleted T cells, or PBMCs; the material itself was cDNA or gDNA.

Material: peripheral blood. The TCR comes from a woman aged 30 to 39 with COVID-19, enrolled during active disease. This chain links TRBV2 with TRBJ1-2; 8 bases fit TRBD1. The CDR3 nucleotides read TGTGCCAGCAGTTCGACAGGGGCGACTAACTATGGCTACACCTTC. This encodes CASSSTGATNYGYTF.